The T cell receptor beta chain under discussion was sequenced for a study of regulatory T cells in long-lasting Graves disease. This clonotype was observed a handful of times. The germline gene is not matched at one end of the junction; a read error may be the cause. Time point: newly diagnosed GD, antithyroid drugs for less than 3 months. Extracted RNA from PBMCs served as the source of the TCR library. Construction of TCR beta libraries relied on iRepertoire HTBI primers and on Arm-PCR targeting CDR3 regions. TCRdb re-derived calls from the multiplex PCR reads in MiXCR, one entry per CDR3 protein. The data show 300,000 to 400,000 distinct CDR3 sequences, 18% seen once. The source is a female donor with Graves disease. The sequencing here drew on peripheral blood mononuclear cells (PBMCs), taken at new diagnosis, from a patient treated with antithyroid drugs.

The CDR3 protein is CASSSGLAGVMMLNEQFF. DNA for the CDR3: TGCGCCAGCAGCTCGGGACTAGCGGGAGTCATGATGTTGAATGAGCAGTTCTTC. The rearrangement joins TRBV9 to TRBJ2-1; 14 nucleotides agree with TRBD2. The CDR3 has 18 residues. Germline CDR1 is SGDLS and CDR2 is YYNGEE.